One T cell receptor beta chain is described in this entry. What it recognizes is unknown. This sample was included in a study of response to subunit inactivated influenza vaccine. Whole-study findings and limits: Authors suggested seasonal influenza vaccinations each recruit few new T cells.

CDR3 length: 15 residues. V gave up 5 bases and J gave up 6 bases, with 18 bases separating them. From germline, CDR1 is SGHDT and CDR2 YYEEEE. TCRdb re-derived calls from the RT-PCR reads in MiXCR, one entry per CDR3 protein. Of 600,000 to 700,000 distinct CDR3 sequences in the sample, 13% to 15% are singletons; the top ten hold about 7.4%. This chain links TRBV5-6 with TRBJ2-1; D gene unclear. The sample was PBMCs from blood, taken approximately 15 days before vaccination. This TCR was sampled from a man aged 50 to 60 who received an inactivated influenza vaccine. The CDR3 spells CASSLGPKESNEQFF. In DNA form, the CDR3 reads TGTGCCAGCAGTCTTGGGCCCAAAGAAAGCAATGAGCAGTTCTTC.